The clone carrying this T cell receptor (beta chain) was seen many times. Stable Graves' hyperthyroidism meant no ophthalmopathy progression within 18 months. Exclusion of a patient resulted from uncontrolled infection, other autoimmune disease, pregnancy or lactation. Clinical symptoms, serum thyroxine and TRAb, thyroid ultrasound and orbital computed tomography together formed the diagnostic basis. Approximately 10 ml of fresh peripheral blood supplied the PBMCs. V lost 1 base and J lost 10; bases outside the gene matches: 12. There are 17 residues in the CDR3. The germline V gene has CDR1 SGHVS and CDR2 FQNEAQ. The sample is drawn from a study of T cells in Graves' hyperthyroidism and ophthalmopathy. Amplification of TCR beta CDR3 regions used RNA as the template. With the HTBI primer set, the TCR CDR3 went through a first round of RT-PCR. TCRdb called the multiplex PCR reads again in MiXCR, with one record for every CDR3 protein. Of hundreds of thousands of distinct CDR3 sequences listed, 15% to 19% were seen once; the top ten hold 13% to 15%.

Sequencing used blood. The chain recombines TRBV7-8 with TRBJ2-1; TRBD2 matches at 11 bases. This receptor was taken from a woman between 18 and 30 years old with Graves' hyperthyroidism. Written as DNA, the CDR3 is TGTGCCAGCAGCTTAGGTCGGGTAGCGGGAGGGCTAGGGGAGCAGTTCTTC. Its protein product is CASSLGRVAGGLGEQFF.